The rows below give T cell receptor beta chains drawn from one sample of a study of long-term antiretroviral therapy in people with HIV. Produced via immunoSEQ multiplex PCR; TCRdb's table is partial and in-frame only. The table records approximately 17,000 clones, approximately 81% of them present only once. This sample comprised unsorted PBMCs, obtained 3.2 years after starting antiretroviral therapy. These receptors were taken from a woman aged 40 to 50 with HIV. Each CDR3 is given with its conserved first and last residue. The order of the fields is D gene, J gene, CDR3 length, clone size, V gene, CDR3 DNA, CDR3 protein. The D gene is left open where the match is weak. Size tells how often a clone was seen (once, few, many) or the class of an expanded clone, and some rows leave it out.

d_gene: TRBD1
j_gene: TRBJ1-2
len: 16
abundance: NA
v_gene: TRBV25-1
CDR3nt: TGTGCCAGCAGTGCTACAGGGGGCGGTTCTAACTATGGCTACACCTTC
CDR3aa: CASSATGGGSNYGYTF

d_gene: TRBD2
j_gene: TRBJ2-1
len: 14
abundance: once
v_gene: TRBV4-1
CDR3nt: TGCGCCAGCAGCCCGTTACCCCAGCGGGGGGGAAAGTTCTTC
CDR3aa: CASSPLPQRGGKFF

d_gene: TRBD2
j_gene: TRBJ2-1
len: 16
abundance: NA
v_gene: TRBV6-1
CDR3nt: TGTGCCAGCAGTGGAACTAGCGGGGGGGCATACGGTGAGCAGTTCTTC
CDR3aa: CASSGTSGGAYGEQFF

d_gene: NA
j_gene: TRBJ2-7
len: 14
abundance: NA
v_gene: TRBV30
CDR3nt: TGTGCCTGGACCTCAGGAGGGGGCTCCTACGAGCAGTACTTC
CDR3aa: CAWTSGGGSYEQYF

d_gene: NA
j_gene: TRBJ2-3
len: 16
abundance: once
v_gene: TRBV5-6
CDR3nt: TGTGCCAGCAGCCTAAGGGGGGTAACTAGCACAGATACGCAGTATTTT
CDR3aa: CASSLRGVTSTDTQYF

d_gene: NA
j_gene: TRBJ1-5
len: 14
abundance: few
v_gene: TRBV19
CDR3nt: TGTGCCAGTAGTATCCCTATGGGCAATCAGCCCCAGCATTTT
CDR3aa: CASSIPMGNQPQHF

d_gene: NA
j_gene: TRBJ2-2
len: 16
abundance: NA
v_gene: TRBV5-1
CDR3nt: TGCGCCAGCAGCGCAAATACAATCGCGAACACCGGGGAGCTGTTTTTT
CDR3aa: CASSANTIANTGELFF

d_gene: TRBD2
j_gene: TRBJ2-3
len: 15
abundance: NA
v_gene: TRBV7-9
CDR3nt: TGTGCCAGCCCAGTGGAAGCGGGGGGGCGGGATACGCAGTATTTT
CDR3aa: CASPVEAGGRDTQYF

d_gene: NA
j_gene: TRBJ1-1
len: 11
abundance: NA
v_gene: TRBV30
CDR3nt: TGTGCCTGGAGTTACAGGGCTGAAGCTTTCTTT
CDR3aa: CAWSYRAEAFF

d_gene: NA
j_gene: TRBJ1-1
len: 14
abundance: NA
v_gene: TRBV6-5
CDR3nt: TGTGCCAGCAGTTTAGGATGGACGAACCCTGAAGCTTTCTTT
CDR3aa: CASSLGWTNPEAFF

d_gene: NA
j_gene: TRBJ2-1
len: 14
abundance: NA
v_gene: TRBV7-2
CDR3nt: TGTGCCAGCAGCTTAGCGCTATCCTCGAATGAGCAGTTCTTC
CDR3aa: CASSLALSSNEQFF

d_gene: TRBD1
j_gene: TRBJ2-6
len: 16
abundance: NA
v_gene: TRBV7-9
CDR3nt: TGTGCCAGCAGCCTGGACAGGGGCTCTGGGGCCAACGTCCTGACTTTC
CDR3aa: CASSLDRGSGANVLTF

d_gene: TRBD2
j_gene: TRBJ2-5
len: 13
abundance: NA
v_gene: TRBV6-5
CDR3nt: TGTGCCAGCAGTAGCCCGGGAGGGGAGACCCAGTACTTC
CDR3aa: CASSSPGGETQYF

d_gene: NA
j_gene: TRBJ2-7
len: 11
abundance: once
v_gene: TRBV11-3
CDR3nt: TGTGCCAGCACCTATCGATACGAGCAGTACTTC
CDR3aa: CASTYRYEQYF